A selection of T cell receptor beta chains follows, all from one sample in a study of CXCR3-negative and CXCR3-positive naive CD8 T cells. TCRdb reprocessed the 5' RACE reads, with one entry per CDR3 protein and no DNA. In all, the sample yields under 75,000 distinct CDR3 sequences. The sequenced sample was naive CXCR3+ CD8+ T cells from blood. The receptors originated from a human donor in good health. Some clones in this sample may be carry-over from other donors' samples. CDR3s include the opening cysteine and the closing phenylalanine or tryptophan.

TRBJ2-2	TRBV29-1	CSVLTGTAGELFF
TRBJ2-1	TRBV28	CASSSPLSGGIYNEQFF
TRBJ2-1	TRBV7-2	CASSLSGTDSYNEQFF
TRBJ1-1	TRBV28	CASSLLGHVKAFF
TRBJ1-1	TRBV7-9	CASSPLGTTEAFF
TRBJ2-1	TRBV7-2	CASIQPGLAPRVSYNEQFF
TRBJ2-6	TRBV27	CAALSGANVLTF
TRBJ2-7	TRBV29-1	CSVELVTGEYEQYF
TRBJ2-1	TRBV7-9	CAGGPPYNEQFF
TRBJ1-2	TRBV18	CASSPTGNYGYTF
TRBJ2-1	TRBV18	CASSPPDRNEQFF
TRBJ2-7	TRBV6-6	CASSELTYYGQSSYEQYF
TRBJ2-5	TRBV6-5	CASSNSGGRETQYF
TRBJ2-7	TRBV9	CASGPGGSYEQYF
TRBJ2-1	TRBV11-2	CASSLSTGNRYNEQFF
TRBJ2-5	TRBV5-1	CASSPDGGGTETQYF
TRBJ2-2	TRBV29-1	CSVHGAFTGELFF
TRBJ1-1	TRBV29-1	CSVEGLRAYATEAFF
TRBJ2-1	TRBV20-1	CSATLVVNEQFF
TRBJ2-2	TRBV6-2/TRBV6-3	CASSYAGQNTGELFF
TRBJ2-1	TRBV6-2/TRBV6-3	CASSYIHGTSVYNEQFF
TRBJ2-1	TRBV27	CASSLSIRGNEQFF
TRBJ2-6	TRBV7-9	CASSPGVGHVLTF
TRBJ2-7	TRBV18	CASSPPRQTYEQYF
TRBJ2-5	TRBV6-1	CASRGLADHQETQYF
TRBJ1-3	TRBV7-2	CASSLVRGHGNTIYF
TRBJ2-1	TRBV3-1	CASSRVLDRVINEQFF
TRBJ1-2	TRBV29-1	CSVEDPGGDGYTF
TRBJ1-1	TRBV14	CASTQGSFTEAFF
TRBJ2-5	TRBV7-9	CASRPGSQETQYF
TRBJ2-5	TRBV6-5	CASSYGHRETQYF
TRBJ2-2	TRBV20-1	CSALPTGLKTGELFF
TRBJ2-1	TRBV5-5	CASSSERGRLGEQFF
TRBJ1-4	TRBV4-3	CASSLTTATNEKLFF
TRBJ1-4	TRBV7-9	CASSPWTGYEKLFF
TRBJ2-7	TRBV19	CASREGYEQYF
TRBJ2-2	TRBV7-3	CASSSGQELAAGELFF
TRBJ2-5	TRBV12-5	CASASGWGMETQYF
TRBJ2-1	TRBV12-3/TRBV12-4	CASSFLDNEQFF
TRBJ2-2	TRBV7-9	CASSPRRTGELFF
TRBJ2-3	TRBV7-9	CASSPPPGLAGALSTDTQYF
TRBJ2-1	TRBV14	CASSRGGTSYNEQFF
TRBJ1-2	TRBV28	CASSLPLWGDGYTF
TRBJ2-7	TRBV27	CASSHAGLSYEQYF
TRBJ1-5	TRBV28	CASSKAAGVNQPQHF
TRBJ2-7	TRBV18	CASSPQSGTGFDEQYF
TRBJ2-7	TRBV4-3	CASSQALLAGSSYEQYF
TRBJ2-1	TRBV5-5	CASSIGASSYNEQFF
TRBJ1-5	TRBV25-1	CAPKEGTGLSCQPQHF
TRBJ1-2	TRBV29-1	CSVVPWGGSYTF
TRBJ2-2	TRBV7-6	CASSASGTGGTGELFF
TRBJ2-2	TRBV19	CASQGQGAAWGTGELFF
TRBJ2-7	TRBV23-1	CASSPYHKDRRLSYEQYF